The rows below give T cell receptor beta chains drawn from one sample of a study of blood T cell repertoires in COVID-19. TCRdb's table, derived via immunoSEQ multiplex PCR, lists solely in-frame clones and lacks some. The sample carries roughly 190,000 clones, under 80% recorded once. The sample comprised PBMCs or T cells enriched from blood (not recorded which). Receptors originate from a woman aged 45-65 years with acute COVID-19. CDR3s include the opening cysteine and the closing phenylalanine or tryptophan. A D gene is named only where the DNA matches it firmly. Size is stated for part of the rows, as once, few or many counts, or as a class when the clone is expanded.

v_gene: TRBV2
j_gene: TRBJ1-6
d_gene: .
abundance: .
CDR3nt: TGTGCCAGCAGCCGACTTATAACAGGGAATTCACCCCTCCACTTT
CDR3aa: CASSRLITGNSPLHF

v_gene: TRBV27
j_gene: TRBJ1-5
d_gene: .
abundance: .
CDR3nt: TGTGCCAGCAGTTTAGGGCCCAATCAGCCCCAGCATTTT
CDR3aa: CASSLGPNQPQHF

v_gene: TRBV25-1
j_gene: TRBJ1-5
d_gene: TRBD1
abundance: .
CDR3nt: TGTGCCAGCAGTGGGGGGACAGGGAGGGATCAGCCCCAGCATTTT
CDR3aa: CASSGGTGRDQPQHF

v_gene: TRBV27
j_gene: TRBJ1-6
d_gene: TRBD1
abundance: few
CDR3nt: TGTGCCAGCAGTCCACTTATCCGGGACAGCAACAATTCACCCCTCCACTTT
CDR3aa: CASSPLIRDSNNSPLHF

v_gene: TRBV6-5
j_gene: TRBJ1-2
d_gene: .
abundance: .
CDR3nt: TGTGCCAGCCTAATCGCAGGGAGGGACAATGGCTACACCTTC
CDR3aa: CASLIAGRDNGYTF

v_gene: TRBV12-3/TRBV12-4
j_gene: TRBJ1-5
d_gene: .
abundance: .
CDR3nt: TGTGCCAGCAGTTTATCGGGGAATCAGCCCCAGCATTTT
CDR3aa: CASSLSGNQPQHF

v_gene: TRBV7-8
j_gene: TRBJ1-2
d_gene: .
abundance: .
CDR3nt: TGTGCCAGCAGCTTAGCACAGGGTGACTATGGCTACACCTTC
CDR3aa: CASSLAQGDYGYTF

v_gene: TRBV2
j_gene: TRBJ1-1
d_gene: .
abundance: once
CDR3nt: TGTGCTGAGTCCTCGAACACTGAAGCTTTCTTT
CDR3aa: CAESSNTEAFF

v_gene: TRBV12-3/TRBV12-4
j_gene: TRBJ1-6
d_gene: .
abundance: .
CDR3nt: TGTGCCAGCAGTTTTGCGGGAAATTCACCCCTCCACTTT
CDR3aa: CASSFAGNSPLHF

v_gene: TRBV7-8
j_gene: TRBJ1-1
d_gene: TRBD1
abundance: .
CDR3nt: TGTGCCAGCAGCTTAGCGGACAGGGGGGCCACTGAAGCTTTCTTT
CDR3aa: CASSLADRGATEAFF

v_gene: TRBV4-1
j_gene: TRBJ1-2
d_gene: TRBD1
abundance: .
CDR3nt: TGCGCCAGCAGCCAAGGTAGAGGGGACAGGGGGCATGGCTACACCTTC
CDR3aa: CASSQGRGDRGHGYTF

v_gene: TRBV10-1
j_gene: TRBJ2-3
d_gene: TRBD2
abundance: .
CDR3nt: TGCGCCAGCAGTGCTGGGGGGGCAGATACGCAGTATTTT
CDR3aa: CASSAGGADTQYF

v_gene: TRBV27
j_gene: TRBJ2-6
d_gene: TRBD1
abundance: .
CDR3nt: TGTGCCAGCAGTTTAGTGCAGGGGGTCGGGGCTGGGGCCAACGTCCTGACTTTC
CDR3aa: CASSLVQGVGAGANVLTF

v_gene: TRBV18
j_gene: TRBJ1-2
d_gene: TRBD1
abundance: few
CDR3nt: TGTGCCAGCTCATCCCGGGACGAGGGGGCGTATGGCTACACCTTC
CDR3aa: CASSSRDEGAYGYTF

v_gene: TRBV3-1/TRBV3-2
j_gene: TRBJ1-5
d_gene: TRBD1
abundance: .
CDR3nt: TGTGCCAGCAGCCCGGGGACAGGGGATCAGCCCCAGCATTTT
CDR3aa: CASSPGTGDQPQHF

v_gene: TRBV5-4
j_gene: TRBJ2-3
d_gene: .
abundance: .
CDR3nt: TGTGCCAGCAGCTACGGCGGGGCGCCCACAGATACGCAGTATTTT
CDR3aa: CASSYGGAPTDTQYF

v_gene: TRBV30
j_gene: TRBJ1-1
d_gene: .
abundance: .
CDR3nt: TGTGCCTGGAGGGAGGGGACTGAAGCTTTCTTT
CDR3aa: CAWREGTEAFF

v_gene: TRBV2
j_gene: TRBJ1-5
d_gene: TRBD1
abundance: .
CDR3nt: TGTGCCAGCAGCACCACAGGGGGCAGCAATCAGCCCCAGCATTTT
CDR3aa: CASSTTGGSNQPQHF

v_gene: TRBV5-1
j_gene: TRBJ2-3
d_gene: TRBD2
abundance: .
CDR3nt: TGCGCCAGCAGTAGCCGGGACTACCCCACAGATACGCAGTATTTT
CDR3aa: CASSSRDYPTDTQYF

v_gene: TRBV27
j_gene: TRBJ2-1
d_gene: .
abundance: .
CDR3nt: TGTGCCAGCAGTGCGAGTACCTCTAGCTCCTACAATGAGCAGTTCTTC
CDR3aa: CASSASTSSSYNEQFF

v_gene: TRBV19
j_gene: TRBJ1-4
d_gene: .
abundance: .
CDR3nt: TGTGCCAGTAGCCACATCTCAGGGAATCGGGAAAAACTGTTTTTT
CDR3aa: CASSHISGNREKLFF

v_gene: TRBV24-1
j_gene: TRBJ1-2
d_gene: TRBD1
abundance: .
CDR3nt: TGTGCCACCAGTGGAGGGGGCGCAGGGTATGGCTACACCTTC
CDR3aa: CATSGGGAGYGYTF

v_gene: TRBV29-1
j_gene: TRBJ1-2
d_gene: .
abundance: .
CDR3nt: TGCAGCGTGTCCGGGGTAGAGAGCTATGGCTACACCTTC
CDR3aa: CSVSGVESYGYTF

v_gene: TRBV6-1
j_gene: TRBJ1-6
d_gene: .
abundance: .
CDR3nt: TGTGCCAGCAGTGAAGGTCTCGGGAGCTCCTATAATTCACCCCTCCACTTT
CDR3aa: CASSEGLGSSYNSPLHF

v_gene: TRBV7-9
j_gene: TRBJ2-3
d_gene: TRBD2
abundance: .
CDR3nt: TGTGCCAGCAGCTTCTTAGCGGGGGGGATAGATACGCAGTATTTT
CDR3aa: CASSFLAGGIDTQYF

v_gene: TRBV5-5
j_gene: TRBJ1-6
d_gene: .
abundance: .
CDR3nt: TGTGCCAGCAGCCCAGGGGACCGCGATAATTCACCCCTCCACTTT
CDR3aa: CASSPGDRDNSPLHF

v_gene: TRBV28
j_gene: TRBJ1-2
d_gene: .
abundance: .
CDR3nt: TGTGCCAGCAGTTCGCAGGGGCTGGACTATGGCTACACCTTC
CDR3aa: CASSSQGLDYGYTF

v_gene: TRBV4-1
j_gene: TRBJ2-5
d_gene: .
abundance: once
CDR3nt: TGCGCCAGCAGCCAATGGAGAGCGGAGACCCAGTACTTC
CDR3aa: CASSQWRAETQYF

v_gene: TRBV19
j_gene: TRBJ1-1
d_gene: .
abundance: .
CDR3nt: TGTGCCAGTAGTACCCCGTTAGGGGCCGAAGCTTTCTTT
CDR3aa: CASSTPLGAEAFF

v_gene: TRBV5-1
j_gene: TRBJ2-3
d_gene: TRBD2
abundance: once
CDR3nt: TGCGCCAGCAGATTAGGACTAGCGGGTTTCAACACAGATACGCAGTATTTT
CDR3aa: CASRLGLAGFNTDTQYF

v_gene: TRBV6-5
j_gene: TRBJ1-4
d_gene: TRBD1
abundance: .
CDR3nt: TGTGCCAGCAGGACGGGACAGATTAGTAATGAAAAACTGTTTTTT
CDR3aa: CASRTGQISNEKLFF

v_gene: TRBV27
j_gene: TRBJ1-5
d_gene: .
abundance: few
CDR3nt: TGTGCCAGCAGTTCTCTCCTCCGGGGAAGCAATCAGCCCCAGCATTTT
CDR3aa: CASSSLLRGSNQPQHF

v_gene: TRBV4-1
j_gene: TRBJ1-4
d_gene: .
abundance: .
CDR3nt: TGCGCCAGCAGCCCCGGGATTAATGAAAAACTGTTTTTT
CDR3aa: CASSPGINEKLFF

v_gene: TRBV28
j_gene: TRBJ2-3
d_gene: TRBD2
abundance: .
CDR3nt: TGTGCCAGCAGTTTACCAGACGAACTAGCGGGGGGAAGCACAGATACGCAGTATTTT
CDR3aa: CASSLPDELAGGSTDTQYF

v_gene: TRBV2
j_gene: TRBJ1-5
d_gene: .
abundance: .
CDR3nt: TGTGCCAGCAGCACCCAGGGGACGCGTCAGCCCCAGCATTTT
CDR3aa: CASSTQGTRQPQHF

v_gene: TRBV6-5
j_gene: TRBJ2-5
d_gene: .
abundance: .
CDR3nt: TGTGCCAGCAGTCCCGGGACTCGAAAGTACTTC
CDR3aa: CASSPGTRKYF

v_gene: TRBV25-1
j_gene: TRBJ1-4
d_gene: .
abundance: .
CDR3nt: TGTGCCAGCAGTGACTCTCTAATCGGGGAAAAACTGTTTTTT
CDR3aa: CASSDSLIGEKLFF

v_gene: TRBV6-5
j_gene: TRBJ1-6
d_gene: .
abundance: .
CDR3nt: TGTGCCAGCAGTTACGCGCCACCTTCACCCCTCCACTTT
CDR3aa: CASSYAPPSPLHF

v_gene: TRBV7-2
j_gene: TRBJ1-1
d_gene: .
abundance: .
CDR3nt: TGTGCCAGCAGCGACCAGACAGGCCTGAACACTGAAGCTTTCTTT
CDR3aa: CASSDQTGLNTEAFF

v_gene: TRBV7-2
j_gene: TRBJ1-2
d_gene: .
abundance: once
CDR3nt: TGTGCCAGCAGCTTATCCGCGACATTGGATGGCTACACCTTC
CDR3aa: CASSLSATLDGYTF

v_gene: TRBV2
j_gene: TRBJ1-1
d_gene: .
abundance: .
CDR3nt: TGTGCCAGCAGTGAAGCGCTTGGGCGGGTCACTGAAGCTTTCTTT
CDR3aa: CASSEALGRVTEAFF

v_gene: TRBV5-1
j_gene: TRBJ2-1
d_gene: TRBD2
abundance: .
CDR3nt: TGCGCCAGCAGCTACTCCGGGACTAGTTCGCTCGAGCAGTTCTTC
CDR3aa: CASSYSGTSSLEQFF

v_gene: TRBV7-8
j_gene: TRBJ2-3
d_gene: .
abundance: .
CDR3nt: TGTGCCAGCAGCCCCCGAGACAGGGGAGGGAGGGGTACGCAGTATTTT
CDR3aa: CASSPRDRGGRGTQYF

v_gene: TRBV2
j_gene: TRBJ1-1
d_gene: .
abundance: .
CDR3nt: TGTGCCAGCAGTGGACAGAAATACACTGAAGCTTTCTTT
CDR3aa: CASSGQKYTEAFF

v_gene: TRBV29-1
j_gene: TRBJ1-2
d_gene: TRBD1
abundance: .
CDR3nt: TGCAGCGTTGACACGGCGCAGGGGGCGGGTGGCTACACCTTC
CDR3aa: CSVDTAQGAGGYTF

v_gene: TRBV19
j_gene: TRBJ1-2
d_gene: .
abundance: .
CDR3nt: TGTGCCAGTAGTATAGGCAGGGGAAGCGGTTTCGCCTATGGCTACACCTTC
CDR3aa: CASSIGRGSGFAYGYTF

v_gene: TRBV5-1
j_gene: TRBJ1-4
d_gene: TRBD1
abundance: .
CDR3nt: TGCGCCAGCAGCTTGGCGGGACAGGATGGTGAAAAACTGTTTTTT
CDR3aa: CASSLAGQDGEKLFF

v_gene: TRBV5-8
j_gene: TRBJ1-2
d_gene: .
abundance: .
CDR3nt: TGTGCCAGCAGCTTGTATGACATAGACTACACCTTC
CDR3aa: CASSLYDIDYTF

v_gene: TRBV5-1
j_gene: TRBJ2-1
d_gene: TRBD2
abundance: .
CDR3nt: TGCGCCAGCAGCTCAGGACTAGCGGGGGGGTACAATGAGCAGTTCTTC
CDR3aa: CASSSGLAGGYNEQFF

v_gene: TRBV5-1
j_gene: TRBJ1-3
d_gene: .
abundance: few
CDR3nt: TGCGCCAGCAGCTTGTCCGCGGGAGGAAGGAACACCATATATTTT
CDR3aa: CASSLSAGGRNTIYF

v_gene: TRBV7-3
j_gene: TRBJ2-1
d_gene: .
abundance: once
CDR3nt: TGTGCCAGCAGCCCCCTGGCGGGATCCTCCTACAATGAGCAGTTCTTC
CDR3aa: CASSPLAGSSYNEQFF

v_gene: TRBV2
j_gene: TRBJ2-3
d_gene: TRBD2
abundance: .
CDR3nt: TGTGCCAGCCGCAGGACTAGCGGGGAGCATGGGGATACGCAGTATTTT
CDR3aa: CASRRTSGEHGDTQYF

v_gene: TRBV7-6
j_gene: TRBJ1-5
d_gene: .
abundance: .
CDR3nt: TGTGCCAGCAGCTTAGGGTCTGGGGCGGCTCAGCCCCAGCATTTT
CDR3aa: CASSLGSGAAQPQHF

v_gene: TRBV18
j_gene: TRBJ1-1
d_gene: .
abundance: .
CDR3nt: TGTGCCAGCTCACCAACTGGGACTATGAACACTGAAGCTTTCTTT
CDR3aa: CASSPTGTMNTEAFF

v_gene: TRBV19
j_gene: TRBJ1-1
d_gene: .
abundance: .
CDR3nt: TGTGCCAGTCAGGCAGCCATGAACACTGAAGCTTTCTTT
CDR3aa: CASQAAMNTEAFF

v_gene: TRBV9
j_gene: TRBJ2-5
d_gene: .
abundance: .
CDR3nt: TGTGCCAGCAGCGTAGCTCTAGGGGTTTGGGAGACCCAGTACTTC
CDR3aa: CASSVALGVWETQYF

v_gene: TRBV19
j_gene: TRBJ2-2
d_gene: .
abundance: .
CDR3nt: TGTGCCAGTAGTATTAGGTTATCCGCGGGGACTCACACCGGGGAGCTGTTTTTT
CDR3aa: CASSIRLSAGTHTGELFF

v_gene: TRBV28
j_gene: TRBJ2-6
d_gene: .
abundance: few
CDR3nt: TGTGCCAGCAGTTTAGTATCTGGGGCCAACGTCCTGACTTTC
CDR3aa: CASSLVSGANVLTF

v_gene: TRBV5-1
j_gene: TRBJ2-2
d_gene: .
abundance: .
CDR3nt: TGCGCCAGCAGCGGAGGGGCGAACACCGGGGAGCTGTTTTTT
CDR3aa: CASSGGANTGELFF